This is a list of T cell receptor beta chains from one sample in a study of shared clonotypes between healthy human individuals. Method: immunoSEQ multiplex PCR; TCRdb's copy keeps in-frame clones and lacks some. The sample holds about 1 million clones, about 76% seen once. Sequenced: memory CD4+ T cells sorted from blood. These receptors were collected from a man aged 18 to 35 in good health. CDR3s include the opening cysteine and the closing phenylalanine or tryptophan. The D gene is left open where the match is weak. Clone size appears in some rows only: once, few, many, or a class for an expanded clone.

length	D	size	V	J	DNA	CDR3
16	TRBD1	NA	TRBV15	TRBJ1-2	TGTGCCACCAGCAGAGATAGGACAGGGAGTATGGAGGGCTACACCTTC	CATSRDRTGSMEGYTF
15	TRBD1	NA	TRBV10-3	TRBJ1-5	TGTGCCATCAGAGATTCGGGACAGGCGAATCAGCCCCAGCATTTT	CAIRDSGQANQPQHF
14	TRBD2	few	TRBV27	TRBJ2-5	TGTGCCAGCAGACGCCGGGGGGAAAAAGAGACCCAGTACTTC	CASRRRGEKETQYF
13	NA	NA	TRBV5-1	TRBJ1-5	TGCGCCAGCAGCTTTGGGGACAATCAGCCCCAGCATTTT	CASSFGDNQPQHF
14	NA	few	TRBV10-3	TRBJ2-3	TGTGCCATCGGCAGCGTTACCGGCACAGATACGCAGTATTTT	CAIGSVTGTDTQYF
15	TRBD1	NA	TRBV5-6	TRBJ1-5	TGTGCCAGCAGCTTACAGGGGGCGCTTAATCAGCCCCAGCATTTT	CASSLQGALNQPQHF
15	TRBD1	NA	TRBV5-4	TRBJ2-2	TGTGCCAGCCGCAGACAGGGGGCGCCGGACGGGGAGCTGTTTTTT	CASRRQGAPDGELFF
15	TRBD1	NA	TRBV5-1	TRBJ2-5	TGCGCCAGCAGCTCCGGGCAGGGGGTTTTAGAGACCCAGTACTTC	CASSSGQGVLETQYF
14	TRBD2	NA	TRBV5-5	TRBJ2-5	TGTGCCAGCAGCTTCGGGACTAGCTATGAGACCCAGTACTTC	CASSFGTSYETQYF
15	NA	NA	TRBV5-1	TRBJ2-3	TGCGCCAGCAGCTTGCTGGGGGACGGCACAGATACGCAGTATTTT	CASSLLGDGTDTQYF
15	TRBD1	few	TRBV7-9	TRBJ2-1	TGTGCCAGCAGCTCCGACAGGGGGATCTACAATGAGCAGTTCTTC	CASSSDRGIYNEQFF
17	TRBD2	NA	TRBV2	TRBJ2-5	TGTGCCAGCAGCCGGTCTGGCGGGAGGGCCAAGGAGGAGACCCAGTACTTC	CASSRSGGRAKEETQYF
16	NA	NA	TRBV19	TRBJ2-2	TGTGCCAGTAGGGGTTCGGGACTCCCTAACACCGGGGAGCTGTTTTTT	CASRGSGLPNTGELFF
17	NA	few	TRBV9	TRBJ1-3	TGTGCCAGCAGCGTAAATTGGGCACAGGGCTCTGGAAACACCATATATTTT	CASSVNWAQGSGNTIYF
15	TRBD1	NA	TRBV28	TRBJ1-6	TGTGCCAGCAGGTTTGGACAGGGGTATAATTCACCCCTCCACTTT	CASRFGQGYNSPLHF
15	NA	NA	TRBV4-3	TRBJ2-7	TGCGCCAGCAGCCAAGATTCAACGGGCCGCTACGAGCAGTACTTC	CASSQDSTGRYEQYF
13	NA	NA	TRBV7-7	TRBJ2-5	TGTGCTAGCAGCTTAGGGGTCCAAGAGACCCAGTACTTC	CASSLGVQETQYF
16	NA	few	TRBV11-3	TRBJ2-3	TGTGCCAGCAGCGCCCGAGGAGCACGAGGCACAGATACGCAGTATTTT	CASSARGARGTDTQYF
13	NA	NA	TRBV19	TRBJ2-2	TGTGCCAGTAGTATCCTGAACACCGGGGAGCTGTTTTTT	CASSILNTGELFF
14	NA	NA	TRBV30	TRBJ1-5	TGTGCCTGGAGTAGTTTATCTGGGGGTCAGCCCCAGCATTTT	CAWSSLSGGQPQHF
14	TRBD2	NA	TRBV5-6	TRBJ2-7	TGTGCCAGCAGCTCTAGCGGGAGCTCCTACGAGCAGTACTTC	CASSSSGSSYEQYF
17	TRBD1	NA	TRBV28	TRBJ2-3	TGTGCCAGCAGTGCAACCGGGACAGCCACTAGCACAGATACGCAGTATTTT	CASSATGTATSTDTQYF